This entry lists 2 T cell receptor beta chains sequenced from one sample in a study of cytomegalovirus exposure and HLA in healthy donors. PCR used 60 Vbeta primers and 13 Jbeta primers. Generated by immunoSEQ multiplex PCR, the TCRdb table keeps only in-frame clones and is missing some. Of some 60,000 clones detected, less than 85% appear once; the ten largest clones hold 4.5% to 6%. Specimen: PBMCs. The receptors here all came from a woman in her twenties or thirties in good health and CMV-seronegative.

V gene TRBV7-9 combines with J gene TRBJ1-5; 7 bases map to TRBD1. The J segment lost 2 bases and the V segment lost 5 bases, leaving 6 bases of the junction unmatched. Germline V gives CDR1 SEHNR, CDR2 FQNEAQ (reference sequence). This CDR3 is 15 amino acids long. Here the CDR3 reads CASSKDRTGNQPQHF. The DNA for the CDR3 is TGTGCCAGCAGCAAGGACAGGACCGGCAATCAGCCCCAGCATTTT.

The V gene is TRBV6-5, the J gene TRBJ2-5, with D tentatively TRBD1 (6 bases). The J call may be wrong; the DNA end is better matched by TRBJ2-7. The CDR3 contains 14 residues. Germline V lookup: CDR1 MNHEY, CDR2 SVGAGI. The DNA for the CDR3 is TGTGCCACCGCCGGGACACCGATTCTCTACGAGCAGTACTTC. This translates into CATAGTPILYEQYF.